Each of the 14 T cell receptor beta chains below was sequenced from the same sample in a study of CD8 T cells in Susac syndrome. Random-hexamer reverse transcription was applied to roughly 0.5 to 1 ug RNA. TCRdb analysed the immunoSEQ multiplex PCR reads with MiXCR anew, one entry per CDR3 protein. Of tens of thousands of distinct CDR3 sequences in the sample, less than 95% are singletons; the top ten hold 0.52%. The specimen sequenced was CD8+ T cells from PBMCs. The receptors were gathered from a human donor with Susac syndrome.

This chain's CDR3 is CASSLGPGGYEQYF. The CDR3 DNA reads TGTGCCAGCAGTTTAGGCCCAGGCGGCTACGAGCAGTACTTC. The chain links TRBV12-3 or TRBV12-4 to TRBJ2-7; the D is unclear. CDR3 size: 14 residues. V was clipped by 1 base and J by 3 bases, with 10 bases between them.

Here the CDR3 reads CATSSSGGRGETQYF. The CDR3 DNA reads as TGTGCCACCAGCAGTAGCGGGGGGCGTGGGGAGACCCAGTACTTC. This rearrangement joins TRBV15 to TRBJ2-5; TRBD2 matches at 10 bases. This CDR3 is built from 15 residues. Trimming at V came to 3 bases and at J to 5 bases, leaving 6 bases not matched to a gene. Per the germline V gene, CDR1 is LNHNV and CDR2 is YYDKDF (reference sequence).

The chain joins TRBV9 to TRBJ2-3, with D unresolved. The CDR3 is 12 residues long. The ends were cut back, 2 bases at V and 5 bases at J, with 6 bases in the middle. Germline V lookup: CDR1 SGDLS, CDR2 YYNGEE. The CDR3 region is CASSVWGDTQYF. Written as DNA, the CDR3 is TGTGCCAGCAGCGTCTGGGGAGATACGCAGTATTTT.

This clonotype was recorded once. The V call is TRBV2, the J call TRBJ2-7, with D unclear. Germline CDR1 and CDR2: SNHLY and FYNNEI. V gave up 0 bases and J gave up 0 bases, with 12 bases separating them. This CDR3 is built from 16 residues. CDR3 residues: CASSEALLGLSYEQYF. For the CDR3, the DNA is TGTGCCAGCAGTGAAGCGCTTCTCGGCCTCTCCTACGAGCAGTACTTC.

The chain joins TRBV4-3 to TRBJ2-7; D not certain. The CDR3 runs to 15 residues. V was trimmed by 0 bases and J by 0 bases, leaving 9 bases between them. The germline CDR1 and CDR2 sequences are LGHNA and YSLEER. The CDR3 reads CASSQDWHSSYEQYF. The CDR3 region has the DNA TGCGCCAGCAGCCAAGATTGGCACTCCTCCTACGAGCAGTACTTC.

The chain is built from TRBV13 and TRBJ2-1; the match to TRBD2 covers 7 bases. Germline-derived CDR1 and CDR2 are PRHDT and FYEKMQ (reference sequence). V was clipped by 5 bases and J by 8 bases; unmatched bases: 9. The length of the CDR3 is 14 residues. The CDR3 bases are TGTGCCAGCAGCCCTTTAGGACTAGTCGATGAGCAGTTCTTC. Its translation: CASSPLGLVDEQFF.

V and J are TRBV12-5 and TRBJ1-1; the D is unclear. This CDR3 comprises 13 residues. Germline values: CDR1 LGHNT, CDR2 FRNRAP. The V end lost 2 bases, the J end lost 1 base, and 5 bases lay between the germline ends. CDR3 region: CASGLTGNTEAFF. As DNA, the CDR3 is TGTGCTAGTGGTTTGACGGGGAACACTGAAGCTTTCTTT.

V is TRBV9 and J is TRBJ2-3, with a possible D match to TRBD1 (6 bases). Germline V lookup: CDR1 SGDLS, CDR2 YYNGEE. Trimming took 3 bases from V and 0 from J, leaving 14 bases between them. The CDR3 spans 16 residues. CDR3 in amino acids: CASSGQGSTSTDTQYF. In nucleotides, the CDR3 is TGTGCCAGCAGCGGGCAGGGGTCTACTAGCACAGATACGCAGTATTTT.

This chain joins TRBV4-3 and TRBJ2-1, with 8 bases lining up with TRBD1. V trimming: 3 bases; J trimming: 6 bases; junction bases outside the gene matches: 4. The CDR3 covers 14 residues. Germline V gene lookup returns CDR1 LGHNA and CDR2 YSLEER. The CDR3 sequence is CASSHRTGFNEQFF. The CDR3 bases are TGCGCCAGCAGCCATCGGACAGGGTTCAATGAGCAGTTCTTC.

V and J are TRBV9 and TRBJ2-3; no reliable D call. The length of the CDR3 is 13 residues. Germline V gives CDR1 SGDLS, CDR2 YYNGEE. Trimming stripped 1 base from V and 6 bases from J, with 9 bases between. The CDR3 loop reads CASSVSPVDTQYF. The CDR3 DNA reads TGTGCCAGCAGCGTATCCCCAGTGGATACGCAGTATTTT.

The CDR3 sequence: CASQGAPSYGYTF. The CDR3 DNA reads as TGTGCCAGTCAAGGGGCGCCGAGCTATGGCTACACCTTC. V is TRBV27 and J is TRBJ1-2; D may be TRBD1 (5 bases). V was cut by 9 bases and J by 4 bases, with 15 bases left in between. Germline assignment: CDR1 MNHEY and CDR2 SMNVEV (reference sequence). The CDR3 has 13 amino acids.

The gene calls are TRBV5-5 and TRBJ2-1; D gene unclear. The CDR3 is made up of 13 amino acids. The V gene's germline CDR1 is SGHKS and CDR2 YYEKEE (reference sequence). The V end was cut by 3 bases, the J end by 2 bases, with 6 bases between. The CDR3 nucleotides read TGTGCCAGCAGCTGGGGAACCTACAATGAGCAGTTCTTC. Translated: CASSWGTYNEQFF.

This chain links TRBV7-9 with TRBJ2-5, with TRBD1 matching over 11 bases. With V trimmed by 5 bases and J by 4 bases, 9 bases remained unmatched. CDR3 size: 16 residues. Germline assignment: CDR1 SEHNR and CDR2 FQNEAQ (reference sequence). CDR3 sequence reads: CASSPPVGQGGETQYF. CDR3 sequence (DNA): TGTGCCAGCAGCCCACCCGTGGGACAGGGGGGAGAGACCCAGTACTTC.

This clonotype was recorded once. CDR3 in amino acids: CASSQAGGRNIQYF. For the CDR3, the DNA is TGCGCCAGCAGCCAAGCGGGGGGCCGGAACATTCAGTACTTC. The chain links TRBV4-1 to TRBJ2-4, with D tentatively TRBD2 (7 bases). Germline assignment: CDR1 MGHRA and CDR2 YSYEKL. This CDR3 contains 14 residues. The V end was cut by 1 base, the J end by 7 bases, with 11 bases between.